A selection of T cell receptor beta chains follows, all from one sample in a study of CD8+ T cells in alopecia areata. This table comes from immunoSEQ multiplex PCR, and its TCRdb copy is limited to in-frame clones, with some not included. The table shows 200,000 to 250,000 clones, with more than 45% occurring only once. The sequenced sample was CD4+ T cells sorted from blood, obtained at week 4, from a patient treated with tofacitinib. The receptors here all came from a human donor with alopecia areata. CDR3s include the opening cysteine and the closing phenylalanine or tryptophan. A D gene is named only where the DNA matches it firmly. Size tells how often a clone was seen (once, few, many) or the class of an expanded clone, and some rows leave it out.

clone_size: few; d_call: TRBD2; cdr3_length: 14; j_call: TRBJ2-7; v_call: TRBV7-2; cdr3_nt: TGTGCCAGCAGTCAGGGACTAGCACCCTACGAGCAGTACTTC; cdr3_aa: CASSQGLAPYEQYF
clone_size: -; d_call: -; cdr3_length: 14; j_call: TRBJ2-7; v_call: TRBV29-1; cdr3_nt: TGCAGCGTTGCGTGGCAGAGGTCAGGCTACGAGCAGTACTTC; cdr3_aa: CSVAWQRSGYEQYF
clone_size: -; d_call: TRBD1; cdr3_length: 13; j_call: TRBJ2-7; v_call: TRBV30; cdr3_nt: TGTGCCTGGGCCAGGACAGGGAGGAACGAGCAGTACTTC; cdr3_aa: CAWARTGRNEQYF
clone_size: -; d_call: -; cdr3_length: 13; j_call: TRBJ2-7; v_call: TRBV25-1; cdr3_nt: TGTGCCAGCAGTGAATTCGGTCCCTACGAGCAGTACTTC; cdr3_aa: CASSEFGPYEQYF
clone_size: few; d_call: -; cdr3_length: 14; j_call: TRBJ1-6; v_call: TRBV29-1; cdr3_nt: TGCAGCGTTGCGACAGGTCCCTATAATTCACCCCTCCACTTT; cdr3_aa: CSVATGPYNSPLHF
clone_size: few; d_call: TRBD1; cdr3_length: 16; j_call: TRBJ2-2; v_call: TRBV7-3; cdr3_nt: TGTGCCAGCAGCCTGGACAGGGGAACGGCGACCGGGGAGCTGTTTTTT; cdr3_aa: CASSLDRGTATGELFF
clone_size: -; d_call: TRBD1; cdr3_length: 13; j_call: TRBJ2-1; v_call: TRBV10-2; cdr3_nt: TGCGCCAGCGGGGGACAGGGTGGCAATGAGCAGTTCTTC; cdr3_aa: CASGGQGGNEQFF
clone_size: -; d_call: -; cdr3_length: 12; j_call: TRBJ2-7; v_call: TRBV6-1; cdr3_nt: TGTGCCAGCCGGGACTCATCCTACGAGCAGTACTTC; cdr3_aa: CASRDSSYEQYF
clone_size: few; d_call: -; cdr3_length: 14; j_call: TRBJ1-1; v_call: TRBV7-3; cdr3_nt: TGTGCCAGCAGCCCCTCTGGGGGGAACACTGAAGCTTTCTTT; cdr3_aa: CASSPSGGNTEAFF
clone_size: -; d_call: -; cdr3_length: 12; j_call: TRBJ1-1; v_call: TRBV11-2; cdr3_nt: TGTGCCAGCAGCTTCCAGGGGTCTGAAGCTTTCTTT; cdr3_aa: CASSFQGSEAFF
clone_size: -; d_call: -; cdr3_length: 14; j_call: TRBJ1-2; v_call: TRBV5-1; cdr3_nt: TGCGCCAGCAGCCTAGACAGTCCTAACTATGGCTACACCTTC; cdr3_aa: CASSLDSPNYGYTF
clone_size: few; d_call: -; cdr3_length: 15; j_call: TRBJ2-5; v_call: TRBV6-5; cdr3_nt: TGTGCCAGCAGTTACTCTCGGGGGACTGGGGAGACCCAGTACTTC; cdr3_aa: CASSYSRGTGETQYF
clone_size: few; d_call: TRBD1; cdr3_length: 13; j_call: TRBJ1-1; v_call: TRBV29-1; cdr3_nt: TGCAGCGCCTCGGGACAGGGGATGACTGAAGCTTTCTTT; cdr3_aa: CSASGQGMTEAFF
clone_size: once; d_call: -; cdr3_length: 13; j_call: TRBJ1-1; v_call: TRBV30; cdr3_nt: TGTGCCTGGACAGTTACTGGGAACACTGAAGCTTTCTTT; cdr3_aa: CAWTVTGNTEAFF
clone_size: -; d_call: -; cdr3_length: 12; j_call: TRBJ2-7; v_call: TRBV7-9; cdr3_nt: TGTGCCAGCAGTGTTGATACCTACGAGCAGTACTTC; cdr3_aa: CASSVDTYEQYF
clone_size: few; d_call: -; cdr3_length: 16; j_call: TRBJ2-7; v_call: TRBV4-1; cdr3_nt: TGCGCCAGCAGCCTTGGCCTGGGACTGGTCTCCTACGAGCAGTACTTC; cdr3_aa: CASSLGLGLVSYEQYF
clone_size: -; d_call: TRBD1; cdr3_length: 11; j_call: TRBJ1-2; v_call: TRBV20-1; cdr3_nt: TGCAGTGCTTCCCCGACAGGGTCGCCCACCTTC; cdr3_aa: CSASPTGSPTF
clone_size: -; d_call: TRBD1; cdr3_length: 12; j_call: TRBJ2-7; v_call: TRBV2; cdr3_nt: TGTGCCAGCAGTGGGACAGGGGGTGAGCAGTACTTC; cdr3_aa: CASSGTGGEQYF
clone_size: -; d_call: TRBD1; cdr3_length: 13; j_call: TRBJ1-1; v_call: TRBV2; cdr3_nt: TGTGCCAGCAGGGGGACAGTGAACACTGAAGCTTTCTTT; cdr3_aa: CASRGTVNTEAFF
clone_size: few; d_call: -; cdr3_length: 17; j_call: TRBJ2-4; v_call: TRBV7-2; cdr3_nt: TGTGCCAGCAGCCTTTCGACCACCGTGGACTGGCAAAACATTCAGTACTTC; cdr3_aa: CASSLSTTVDWQNIQYF
clone_size: few; d_call: -; cdr3_length: 14; j_call: TRBJ2-7; v_call: TRBV7-8; cdr3_nt: TGTGCCAGCAGCTTAGTGGGCGGGACCTACGAGCAGTACTTC; cdr3_aa: CASSLVGGTYEQYF
clone_size: -; d_call: -; cdr3_length: 15; j_call: TRBJ1-2; v_call: TRBV4-3; cdr3_nt: TGCGCCAGCAGCCAAGAGGGCAGGGGATACTATGGCTACACCTTC; cdr3_aa: CASSQEGRGYYGYTF
clone_size: -; d_call: -; cdr3_length: 13; j_call: TRBJ1-4; v_call: TRBV5-6; cdr3_nt: TGTGCCAGCAGCTTGGGGAGAGCCGGAAAACTGTTTTTT; cdr3_aa: CASSLGRAGKLFF
clone_size: -; d_call: -; cdr3_length: 14; j_call: TRBJ2-2; v_call: TRBV29-1; cdr3_nt: TGCAGCGTTGGCTTCACTACGAACACCGGGGAGCTGTTTTTT; cdr3_aa: CSVGFTTNTGELFF
clone_size: -; d_call: -; cdr3_length: 15; j_call: TRBJ2-1; v_call: TRBV7-9; cdr3_nt: TGTGCCAGCAGCTTGGGCCAGAGGGACTACAATGAGCAGTTCTTC; cdr3_aa: CASSLGQRDYNEQFF
clone_size: -; d_call: -; cdr3_length: 15; j_call: TRBJ2-1; v_call: TRBV5-6; cdr3_nt: TGTGCCAGCAGCTTGGTGGATAGCGGATACAATGAGCAGTTCTTC; cdr3_aa: CASSLVDSGYNEQFF
clone_size: -; d_call: TRBD2; cdr3_length: 12; j_call: TRBJ2-1; v_call: TRBV29-1; cdr3_nt: TGCAGCGTTGGGACTAGCGGAAATGAGCAGTTCTTC; cdr3_aa: CSVGTSGNEQFF
clone_size: few; d_call: TRBD1; cdr3_length: 14; j_call: TRBJ1-2; v_call: TRBV5-1; cdr3_nt: TGCGCCAGCAGCCGGACAGGGGAGATGGATGGCTACACCTTC; cdr3_aa: CASSRTGEMDGYTF
clone_size: many; d_call: -; cdr3_length: 14; j_call: TRBJ2-7; v_call: TRBV10-3; cdr3_nt: TGTGCCATCAGTGGGGACGGCCTATTTGGCGAGCAGTACTTC; cdr3_aa: CAISGDGLFGEQYF
clone_size: -; d_call: -; cdr3_length: 14; j_call: TRBJ2-5; v_call: TRBV29-1; cdr3_nt: TGCAGCGTTGGGTCCGGGAACACACAAGAGACCCAGTACTTC; cdr3_aa: CSVGSGNTQETQYF
clone_size: few; d_call: -; cdr3_length: 14; j_call: TRBJ2-3; v_call: TRBV5-1; cdr3_nt: TGCGCCAGCAAGGGGAGCGACGGATCAGATACGCAGTATTTT; cdr3_aa: CASKGSDGSDTQYF
clone_size: -; d_call: -; cdr3_length: 15; j_call: TRBJ1-1; v_call: TRBV5-5; cdr3_nt: TGTGCCAGCAGCACCGGGAGTCAGCGGAACACTGAAGCTTTCTTT; cdr3_aa: CASSTGSQRNTEAFF
clone_size: -; d_call: -; cdr3_length: 12; j_call: TRBJ2-7; v_call: TRBV29-1; cdr3_nt: TGCAGCGCCTACGGGGCCTCCTACGAGCAGTACTTC; cdr3_aa: CSAYGASYEQYF
clone_size: -; d_call: -; cdr3_length: 15; j_call: TRBJ1-1; v_call: TRBV23-1; cdr3_nt: TGCGCCAGCAGTCAATTGGCAGCCATGAACACTGAAGCTTTCTTT; cdr3_aa: CASSQLAAMNTEAFF
clone_size: few; d_call: -; cdr3_length: 14; j_call: TRBJ2-7; v_call: TRBV9; cdr3_nt: TGTGCCAGCAGCGTATTCGGGAGCTCCTACGAGCAGTACTTC; cdr3_aa: CASSVFGSSYEQYF
clone_size: -; d_call: TRBD2; cdr3_length: 17; j_call: TRBJ2-5; v_call: TRBV28; cdr3_nt: TGTGCCAGCAGTTTACTAACTAGCGGGGGGCACCAAGCGACCCAGTACTTC; cdr3_aa: CASSLLTSGGHQATQYF
clone_size: -; d_call: -; cdr3_length: 13; j_call: TRBJ2-3; v_call: TRBV5-1; cdr3_nt: TGCGCCAGCAGGTTCGAGGGGAACTGGGCCCAGTATTTT; cdr3_aa: CASRFEGNWAQYF
clone_size: -; d_call: -; cdr3_length: 15; j_call: TRBJ1-4; v_call: TRBV6-1; cdr3_nt: TGTGCCAGCAGTGAAAATTGGACCAGTCGTGAAAAACTGTTTTTT; cdr3_aa: CASSENWTSREKLFF
clone_size: -; d_call: TRBD1; cdr3_length: 15; j_call: TRBJ2-7; v_call: TRBV6-6; cdr3_nt: TGTGCCAGCAGATTAACAGGGGGAAGTGTCTACGAGCAGTACTTC; cdr3_aa: CASRLTGGSVYEQYF
clone_size: -; d_call: TRBD1; cdr3_length: 16; j_call: TRBJ1-5; v_call: TRBV29-1; cdr3_nt: TGCAGCGTAACATTCCAGGGGGCAGTGGGCAATCAGCCCCAGCATTTT; cdr3_aa: CSVTFQGAVGNQPQHF
clone_size: -; d_call: -; cdr3_length: 17; j_call: TRBJ1-4; v_call: TRBV18; cdr3_nt: TGTGCCAGCTCACCGGCGTTTAGAGGAACAGCTAATGAAAAACTGTTTTTT; cdr3_aa: CASSPAFRGTANEKLFF
clone_size: -; d_call: -; cdr3_length: 13; j_call: TRBJ2-7; v_call: TRBV2; cdr3_nt: TGTGCCAGCAGTGGGGGGAGTTTCTACGAGCAGTACTTC; cdr3_aa: CASSGGSFYEQYF
clone_size: -; d_call: TRBD1; cdr3_length: 18; j_call: TRBJ2-6; v_call: TRBV5-4; cdr3_nt: TGTGCCAGCAGCGAACGGGGACAGCCTTTCTCTGGGGCCAACGTCCTGACTTTC; cdr3_aa: CASSERGQPFSGANVLTF
clone_size: -; d_call: TRBD1; cdr3_length: 12; j_call: TRBJ1-2; v_call: TRBV15; cdr3_nt: TGTGCCACCAGCAGGGGGACAGGGGGCTACACCTTC; cdr3_aa: CATSRGTGGYTF
clone_size: -; d_call: TRBD1; cdr3_length: 14; j_call: TRBJ2-2; v_call: TRBV27; cdr3_nt: TGTGCCAGTCGAGGGACAGGCTCGACCGGGGAGCTGTTTTTT; cdr3_aa: CASRGTGSTGELFF
clone_size: -; d_call: -; cdr3_length: 12; j_call: TRBJ2-5; v_call: TRBV7-2; cdr3_nt: TGTGCCAGCAGCCTTAGTGAAGAGACCCAGTACTTC; cdr3_aa: CASSLSEETQYF
clone_size: few; d_call: -; cdr3_length: 14; j_call: TRBJ2-7; v_call: TRBV7-2; cdr3_nt: TGTGCCAGCAGCTCTCAGGGGAGGGTTGGCGAGCAGTACTTC; cdr3_aa: CASSSQGRVGEQYF